One sample yielded the 27 T cell receptor beta chains listed below, sequenced in a study of blood T cell repertoires in COVID-19. TCRdb's table, derived via immunoSEQ multiplex PCR, lists solely in-frame clones and lacks some. The table has about 120,000 clones, almost 90% seen once; the top ten hold 3.8%. The sample consisted of peripheral blood. These receptors all come from a woman aged 55 to 70 with COVID-19, enrolled during active disease.

CDR3 DNA: TGTGCCAGCAGCTTCGTCCGACAGAGGCTGTCGGAGACCCAGTACTTC. It is translated as CASSFVRQRLSETQYF. This rearrangement joins TRBV7-9 to TRBJ2-5; possibly TRBD1 for D (5 bases). This CDR3 region has 16 residues. Looked up from germline, CDR1 is SEHNR and CDR2 is FQNEAQ (reference sequence). Trimming pared 3 bases from V and 5 bases from J, leaving 19 bases between.

The chain is built from TRBV2 and TRBJ1-5, with D unresolved. Germline CDR1 reads SNHLY; CDR2 reads FYNNEI. The CDR3 length is 13 residues. Trimming cost V 5 bases and J 6 bases, with 11 bases left between them. CDR3 residues: CASSSEEGQPQHF. CDR3 nucleotide sequence: TGTGCCAGCAGTTCAGAAGAGGGTCAGCCCCAGCATTTT.

J is TRBJ1-5 and V is TRBV12-3 or TRBV12-4; D gene uncertain. CDR3 length equals 13 residues. V lost 5 bases and J lost 5, with 10 bases in between. The CDR3 loop is CASSRADDQPQHF. CDR3 DNA sequence: TGTGCCAGCAGTCGCGCCGATGATCAGCCCCAGCATTTT.

This chain connects TRBV5-4 to TRBJ1-2; TRBD1 agrees at 8 bases. The V gene's germline CDR1 is SGHNT and CDR2 YYREEE (reference sequence). V lost 6 bases, J lost 6 bases, and 10 bases stayed unmatched. The CDR3 totals 14 residues. DNA of the CDR3: TGTGCCAGCACCGTACCGACAGGGGACGATGGCTACACCTTC. Protein: CASTVPTGDDGYTF.

The chain joins TRBV6-5 to TRBJ2-7, with D possibly TRBD2 on 7 matching bases. Germline V gives CDR1 MNHEY, CDR2 SVGAGI. This CDR3 is built from 14 residues. V was trimmed by 7 bases and J by 2 bases, leaving 15 bases between them. The CDR3 loop is CASTEGGGPYEQYF. CDR3 bases: TGTGCCAGCACCGAGGGGGGGGGACCCTACGAGCAGTACTTC.

This clone was observed once. The rearrangement uses TRBV11-2 and TRBJ1-2; 8 positions agree with TRBD1. This CDR3 contains 13 residues. The V gene end was trimmed by 3 bases and the J gene end by 5 bases; junction bases not matched to a gene: 2. The V gene's germline CDR1 is SGHAT and CDR2 FQNNGV. CDR3 in amino acids: CASSLDREYGYTF. The DNA of the CDR3 is TGTGCCAGCAGCTTGGACAGGGAGTATGGCTACACCTTC.

This clone was found once. The genes are TRBV18 and TRBJ2-7; D is unresolved. The CDR3 has 12 amino acids. Trimming removed 0 bases from V and 7 bases from J, with 7 bases in between. Per the germline V gene, CDR1 is KGHSH and CDR2 is LQKENI. The CDR3 loop is CASSPPFQEQYF. The CDR3 nucleotides read TGTGCCAGCTCACCACCGTTTCAGGAGCAGTACTTC.

This chain connects TRBV19 to TRBJ2-5; TRBD2 matches 10 bases. J lost 4 bases, V lost 5 bases, and 7 bases had no gene match. The CDR3 has 15 amino acids. Per the germline V gene, CDR1 is LNHDA and CDR2 is SQIVND (reference sequence). CDR3 loop: CASSPTSGATETQYF. The CDR3 DNA sequence: TGTGCCAGTAGTCCTACTAGCGGGGCGACAGAGACCCAGTACTTC. The full variable domain, completed using reference TRBV19 and TRBJ2-5, is DGGITQSPKYLFRKEGQNVTLSCEQNLNHDAMYWYRQDPGQGLRLIYYSQIVNDFQKGDIAEGYSVSREKKESFPLTVTSAQKNPTAFYLCASSPTSGATETQYFGPGTRLLVL.

This CDR3 is CSAAGGGRNYGYTF. DNA of the CDR3: TGCAGCGCAGCCGGGGGGGGCCGCAACTATGGCTACACCTTC. The J gene is TRBJ1-2, the V gene TRBV29-1; possible D gene TRBD1, 6 bases. From germline, CDR1 is SQVTM and CDR2 ANQGSEA. The CDR3 spans 14 residues. The V gene lost 7 bases and the J gene lost 2 bases, with 17 bases spanning the gap.

V and J are TRBV7-9 and TRBJ2-2; 11 bases align to TRBD2. J lost 3 bases, V lost 5 bases, and 11 bases had no gene match. There are 18 residues in the CDR3. Germline V lookup: CDR1 SEHNR, CDR2 FQNEAQ (reference sequence). As DNA, the CDR3 is TGTGCCAGCAGCCACGGACTAGCGGGCGGGGCCTACACCGGGGAGCTGTTTTTT. Protein product: CASSHGLAGGAYTGELFF.

The gene calls are TRBV5-8 and TRBJ2-1, with D possibly being TRBD1 (6 bases). Germline values: CDR1 SGHTS, CDR2 YDEGEE. With 7 bases removed from V and 5 bases from J, the gap between germline ends came to 13 bases. The CDR3 loop spans 13 amino acids. The DNA of the CDR3 is TGTGCCAGCTCGCGGACAGCGAACAATGAGCAGTTCTTC. Protein sequence: CASSRTANNEQFF.

The chain combines TRBV5-6 with TRBJ2-7; D is uncertain. V shed 2 bases and J shed 1 base, with 4 bases lying between them. The CDR3 loop spans 12 amino acids. Germline assignment: CDR1 SGHDT and CDR2 YYEEEE. CDR3 DNA sequence: TGTGCCAGCAGCTTTCGTTCCTACGAGCAGTACTTC. It is translated as CASSFRSYEQYF.

The chain combines TRBV21-1 with TRBJ1-1; TRBD1 is the table's D call, not checked against the DNA. TRBV21-1 is an annotated pseudogene. The CDR3 is made up of 17 amino acids. CDR3 protein: CASSKVGQGHRNTEAFF. CDR3 nucleotides: TGTGCCAGCAGCAAAGTGGGTCAGGGGCATCGGAACACTGAAGCTTTCTTT.

The gene calls are TRBV7-9 and TRBJ2-3; TRBD1 agrees at 9 bases. From germline, CDR1 is SEHNR and CDR2 FQNEAQ (reference sequence). Germline trimming cut 1 base from V and 2 bases from J; bases unmatched to any gene: 4. The CDR3 is made up of 16 amino acids. The CDR3 reads CASSLVGTGLTDTQYF. The CDR3 bases are TGTGCCAGCAGCTTAGTGGGGACAGGGCTCACAGATACGCAGTATTTT.

V gene TRBV7-2 combines with J gene TRBJ1-5; D is ambiguous. The CDR3 is 15 amino acids. V lost 1 base, J lost 1 base, and 8 bases lay in between. Germline CDR1 is SGHTA and CDR2 is FQGNSA. The CDR3 coding sequence is TGTGCCAGCAGCTTAGGAGGTGGGAGCAATCAGCCCCAGCATTTT. As protein: CASSLGGGSNQPQHF.

V usage is TRBV28 and J usage is TRBJ2-5; D is uncertain. The ends were cut back, 8 bases at V and 5 bases at J, with 12 bases in the middle. The germline V gene has CDR1 MDHEN and CDR2 SYDVKM. This CDR3 spans 12 amino acids. CDR3 DNA sequence: TGTGCCAGCCTAGGATTTCGGGAGACCCAGTACTTC. It yields the protein CASLGFRETQYF.

As DNA, the CDR3 is TGTGCCAGCAGCATGGGACTAGCGGGGACCGGGGAGCTGTTTTTT. It codes for CASSMGLAGTGELFF. This chain joins TRBV7-2 and TRBJ2-2; the match to TRBD2 covers 13 bases. The CDR3 spans 15 residues. CDR1 is SGHTA, CDR2 FQGNSA, per germline. With V trimmed by 5 bases and J by 5 bases, 2 bases remained unmatched.

The genes are TRBV5-6 and TRBJ2-4; D possibly corresponds to TRBD2 (7 bases). Germline CDR1 is SGHDT and CDR2 is YYEEEE. Trimming pared 2 bases from V and 6 bases from J, leaving 12 bases between. This CDR3 is built from 14 residues. In DNA, the CDR3 is TGTGCCAGCAGCTTACAGGGAGGGAGAAACATTCAGTACTTC. Its protein is CASSLQGGRNIQYF. Full variable domain (remainder filled in from reference TRBV5-6 and TRBJ2-4): DAGVTQSPTHLIKTRGQQVTLRCSPKSGHDTVSWYQQALGQGPQFIFQYYEEEERQRGNFPDRFSGHQFPNYSSELNVNALLLGDSALYLCASSLQGGRNIQYFGAGTRLSVL.

This clone was counted a few times. CDR3 sequence (DNA): TGTGCCAGCAGCTTAGATTGGACAGCTTCTGAAGCTTTCTTT. This gives the protein CASSLDWTASEAFF. The chain is built from TRBV11-2 and TRBJ1-1, with D tentatively TRBD1 (6 bases). The V end lost 0 bases, the J end lost 6 bases, and 11 bases lay between the germline ends. The CDR3 is made up of 14 amino acids. Looked up from germline, CDR1 is SGHAT and CDR2 is FQNNGV.

This clone has only one observation. This sequence joins TRBV3-1 (or the pseudogene TRBV3-2) and TRBJ1-1; possibly TRBD1 for D (6 bases). Germline V gene sequence: CDR1 LGHDT, CDR2 YNNKEL (reference sequence). The CDR3 has 15 amino acids. V lost 4 bases and J 6 bases, leaving 18 bases between the germline ends. The CDR3 spells CASSLDPTGFPEAFF. The DNA for the CDR3 is TGTGCCAGCAGCCTCGACCCAACAGGGTTCCCTGAAGCTTTCTTT.

This rearrangement joins TRBV7-2 to TRBJ1-2; no definite D call. Germline V gene sequence: CDR1 SGHTA, CDR2 FQGNSA. The V and J ends lost 1 base and 4 bases respectively, with 7 bases between them. CDR3 length: 13 amino acids. The CDR3 protein is CASSLVHSYGYTF. The CDR3, as DNA: TGTGCCAGCAGCTTAGTTCACAGCTATGGCTACACCTTC.

The rearrangement links TRBV18 to TRBJ1-5; weak D call: TRBD1 (6 bases). The germline V gene has CDR1 KGHSH and CDR2 LQKENI. V was cut by 2 bases and J by 5 bases, with 7 bases left in between. The CDR3 runs 13 residues. The CDR3 is CASSPAGDQPQHF. The CDR3 coding sequence is TGTGCCAGCTCACCAGCAGGGGATCAGCCCCAGCATTTT. Full variable domain (rest looked up from reference TRBV18 and TRBJ1-5): NAGVMQNPRHLVRRRGQEARLRCSPMKGHSHVYWYRQLPEEGLKFMVYLQKENIIDESGMPKERFSAEFPKEGPSILRIQQVVRGDSAAYFCASSPAGDQPQHFGDGTRLSIL.

CDR3 coding DNA: TGCGCCAGCAGCCAAACCGGGACAGGGATCTATGGCTACACCTTC. This encodes CASSQTGTGIYGYTF. The genes are TRBV4-3 and TRBJ1-2; 9 nucleotides line up with TRBD1. Unmatched junction bases numbered 5, after V lost 2 bases and J lost 4 bases. Germline V gives CDR1 LGHNA, CDR2 YSLEER. This CDR3 is 15 amino acids long.

The V and J genes are TRBV7-9 and TRBJ1-2; weak D call: TRBD1 (6 bases). The germline V gene encodes CDR1 SEHNR and CDR2 FQNEAQ (reference sequence). CDR3 length: 15 amino acids. Trimming took off 4 bases at V and 5 bases at J, with 17 bases between the two ends. In DNA form, the CDR3 reads TGTGCCAGCAGCTACTCAGGGGATTCATGGTATGGCTACACCTTC. Its translation: CASSYSGDSWYGYTF.

The CDR3 nucleotides are TGTGCCAGCGGGACAGGGTTTAACTATGGCTACACCTTC. Translating it yields CASGTGFNYGYTF. J is TRBJ1-2 and V is TRBV9, with 9 positions matching TRBD1. J lost 1 base, V lost 7 bases, and 2 bases had no gene match. This CDR3 comprises 13 residues. The germline CDR1 and CDR2 sequences are SGDLS and YYNGEE.

This clone was detected only once. This chain joins TRBV3-1 (or the pseudogene TRBV3-2) and TRBJ1-1, with D maybe TRBD1 (5 bases). CDR3 length: 14 amino acids. Trimming pared 5 bases from V and 2 bases from J, leaving 12 bases between. Per germline, CDR1 LGHDT and CDR2 YNNKEL (reference sequence). In DNA, the CDR3 is TGTGCCAGCAGCTCAACAGGATCTAACACTGAAGCTTTCTTT. Translating it yields CASSSTGSNTEAFF.

V is TRBV7-3 and J is TRBJ2-2; 9 bases line up with TRBD1. The length of the CDR3 is 19 residues. With V trimmed by 1 base and J by 2 bases, 11 bases remained unmatched. The V gene's germline CDR1 is SGHTA and CDR2 FQGTGA. The CDR3 region has the DNA TGTGCCAGCAGCTTAAGGCGGGGACAGGGACCGACTAACACCGGGGAGCTGTTTTTT. It translates to CASSLRRGQGPTNTGELFF. Complete variable domain (other parts from reference TRBV7-3 and TRBJ2-2): GAGVSQTPSNKVTEKGKYVELRCDPISGHTALYWYRQSLGQGPEFLIYFQGTGAADDSGLPNDRFFAVRPEGSVSTLKIQRTERGDSAVYLCASSLRRGQGPTNTGELFFGEGSRLTVL.